The 31 T cell receptor beta chains listed next were all sequenced from one sample in a study of chemoradiotherapy in HPV16-positive cancers. Assay used: immunoSEQ multiplex PCR; TCRdb lists only in-frame clones, some missing. The sample lists under 20,000 clones; roughly 80% were seen once. This specimen consisted of blood, obtained from a patient who underwent chemoradiotherapy. Receptors were obtained from a human donor with HPV-associated anogenital cancer.

V usage is TRBV28 and J usage is TRBJ1-5, with no clear D. Germline CDR1 is MDHEN and CDR2 is SYDVKM. The CDR3 length is 15 residues. V was trimmed by 7 bases and J by 5 bases, leaving 18 bases between them. The CDR3 reads CASNLLEGRDQPQHF. In DNA form, the CDR3 reads TGTGCCAGCAATCTGTTAGAGGGTCGGGATCAGCCCCAGCATTTT.

This clone was observed once. The rearrangement links TRBV29-1 to TRBJ2-2; D not certain. The CDR3 runs to 11 residues. Trimming took 4 bases from V and 7 from J, leaving 7 bases between them. Per the germline V gene, CDR1 is SQVTM and CDR2 is ANQGSEA. The CDR3 loop reads CSVVFVGELFF. The CDR3 nucleotides are TGCAGCGTTGTGTTTGTCGGGGAGCTGTTTTTT.

This chain links TRBV19 with TRBJ2-6, with no clear D. Trimming took off 3 bases at V and 0 bases at J, with 9 bases between the two ends. Germline CDR1 reads LNHDA; CDR2 reads SQIVND (reference sequence). This CDR3 comprises 16 residues. CDR3 protein: CASSMGSDSGANVLTF. The CDR3 DNA reads TGTGCCAGTAGTATGGGGTCAGACTCTGGGGCCAACGTCCTGACTTTC. Based on the CDR3 plus reference TRBV19 and TRBJ2-6, the full variable domain is DGGITQSPKYLFRKEGQNVTLSCEQNLNHDAMYWYRQDPGQGLRLIYYSQIVNDFQKGDIAEGYSVSREKKESFPLTVTSAQKNPTAFYLCASSMGSDSGANVLTFGAGSRLTVL.

The chain recombines TRBV18 with TRBJ2-2; TRBD1 might be the D (5 bases). The CDR3 has 14 residues. V lost 6 bases and J lost 1, with 9 bases in between. The V gene's germline CDR1 is KGHSH and CDR2 LQKENI. CDR3 region: CASSRGQNTGELFF. Here the CDR3 DNA reads TGTGCCAGCTCCCGCGGACAGAACACCGGGGAGCTGTTTTTT.

The chain joins TRBV6-4 to TRBJ1-6; D possibly corresponds to TRBD1 (6 bases). CDR3 size: 15 residues. Germline V gene lookup returns CDR1 MRHNA and CDR2 SNTAGT. Trimming shortened V by 3 bases and J by 8 bases, and 14 bases separated the two germline ends. The CDR3 DNA is TGTGCCAGCAGTGAGGAGGGGGATACGTATTCACCCCTCCACTTT. Residues: CASSEEGDTYSPLHF.

This clone appeared a few times. J is TRBJ1-5 and V is TRBV27, with 8 bases lining up with TRBD1. The CDR3 is 15 residues long. The germline CDR1 and CDR2 sequences are MNHEY and SMNVEV (reference sequence). Germline trimming cut 6 bases from V and 1 base from J; bases unmatched to any gene: 5. CDR3 protein: CASSPGTGSNQPQHF. The DNA for the CDR3 is TGTGCCAGCAGCCCTGGGACAGGAAGCAATCAGCCCCAGCATTTT.

The gene calls are TRBV11-2 and TRBJ1-3; D is undetermined. Germline V gene data show CDR1 as SGHAT and CDR2 as FQNNGV. The CDR3 runs to 14 residues. The V and J ends lost 6 bases and 0 bases respectively, with 9 bases between them. CDR3: CASSPPHSGNTIYF. The CDR3 DNA sequence: TGTGCCAGCAGTCCACCCCACTCTGGAAACACCATATATTTT.

The gene calls are TRBV5-6 and TRBJ2-7, with a weak D call TRBD1 (6 bases). The CDR3 is made up of 14 amino acids. Germline CDR1 and CDR2: SGHDT and YYEEEE. The V end lost 3 bases, the J end lost 2 bases, and 12 bases lay between the germline ends. CDR3 amino acids: CASSWIQGPYEQYF. The DNA for the CDR3 is TGTGCCAGCAGCTGGATACAGGGCCCCTACGAGCAGTACTTC.

The genes are TRBV4-2 and TRBJ1-1, with D unresolved. Trimming removed 6 bases at V and 1 base at J, with 15 bases between. Germline values: CDR1 LGHNA, CDR2 YNFKEQ. CDR3 length: 15 residues. CDR3 in DNA: TGTGCCAGCAGGGAAATGCGTTATCAGAACACTGAAGCTTTCTTT. Amino acids: CASREMRYQNTEAFF.

The gene calls are TRBV27 and TRBJ2-7; D not resolved. The CDR3 sequence is 14 residues long. With 0 bases removed from V and 0 bases from J, the gap between germline ends came to 6 bases. Per germline, CDR1 MNHEY and CDR2 SMNVEV (reference sequence). The CDR3 loop reads CASSLSGSSYEQYF. The CDR3 bases are TGTGCCAGCAGTTTATCAGGGTCCTCCTACGAGCAGTACTTC.

CDR3 sequence (DNA): TGTGCCAGCAGCTTAGTTGGGCAGGGGGCCGGGAAAGAGACCCAGTACTTC. This gives the protein CASSLVGQGAGKETQYF. The chain recombines TRBV13 with TRBJ2-5; 8 bases map to TRBD1. Germline values: CDR1 PRHDT, CDR2 FYEKMQ (reference sequence). Losses at the gene ends were 1 base for V and 3 bases for J; bases not matched to a gene: 10. The CDR3 spans 17 residues.

The V and J genes are TRBV27 and TRBJ2-7, with 8 bases lining up with TRBD1. This CDR3 contains 14 residues. Germline CDR1 and CDR2: MNHEY and SMNVEV (reference sequence). With 1 base clipped from V and 7 bases from J, the junction kept 6 bases outside the gene matches. The CDR3 coding sequence is TGTGCCAGCAGTTTATACCAGGGGGCTTTAGAGCAGTACTTC. This codes for CASSLYQGALEQYF.

This chain joins TRBV6-1 and TRBJ1-5; TRBD1 matches 8 bases. The CDR3 covers 15 residues. Germline assignment: CDR1 MNHNS and CDR2 SASEGT. V dropped 6 bases and J dropped 3; count of bases not matched to a gene: 7. CDR3 region: CASRETGATNQPQHF. The CDR3 DNA sequence: TGTGCCAGCAGGGAGACAGGGGCGACCAATCAGCCCCAGCATTTT.

The sample holds a few counts of this clone. J is TRBJ2-3 and V is TRBV4-2, with TRBD2 matching over 9 bases. The CDR3 has 16 amino acids. Germline-derived CDR1 and CDR2 are LGHNA and YNFKEQ. V gave up 0 bases and J gave up 10 bases; unmatched junction bases: 11. The CDR3 coding sequence is TGTGCCAGCAGCCAAGATGGTAGCGGGGGCCTCGGTTCGCAGTATTTT. This gives the protein CASSQDGSGGLGSQYF.

CDR3 in DNA: TGTGCCAGCAGCTTAGACCAGGGGGGCGGACTGAACACTGAAGCTTTCTTT. Translated, it gives CASSLDQGGGLNTEAFF. This sequence joins TRBV13 and TRBJ1-1, with TRBD1 matching 7 bases. The CDR3 extends over 17 amino acids. Germline values: CDR1 PRHDT, CDR2 FYEKMQ (reference sequence). Losses at the gene ends were 1 base for V and 0 bases for J; bases not matched to a gene: 8. The full variable domain, with the rest looked up from reference TRBV13 and TRBJ1-1, is AAGVIQSPRHLIKEKRETATLKCYPIPRHDTVYWYQQGPGQDPQFLISFYEKMQSDKGSIPDRFSAQQFSDYHSELNMSSLELGDSALYFCASSLDQGGGLNTEAFFGQGTRLTVV.

The chain combines TRBV6-5 with TRBJ2-5; TRBD1 matches at 10 bases. Germline V CDR1 and CDR2: MNHEY, SVGAGI. J was trimmed by 2 bases and V by 6 bases; bases with no gene match: 6. CDR3 length equals 15 residues. This chain's CDR3 is CASSLGQGLQETQYF. CDR3 sequence (DNA): TGTGCCAGCAGCCTGGGACAGGGGTTACAAGAGACCCAGTACTTC.

The V call is TRBV7-2, the J call TRBJ1-1; 7 bases map to TRBD1. The germline V gene has CDR1 SGHTA and CDR2 FQGNSA. V was pared by 3 bases and J by 8 bases, with 9 bases of the junction left unmatched. There are 14 residues in the CDR3. Here the CDR3 reads CASSFKGPTGEAFF. The CDR3 coding sequence is TGTGCCAGCAGCTTCAAAGGGCCGACAGGGGAAGCTTTCTTT.

The CDR3 reads CASSLGQGRYNSPLHF. CDR3 nucleotides: TGTGCCAGCAGCTTAGGGCAAGGAAGATATAATTCACCCCTCCACTTT. This sequence joins TRBV7-6 and TRBJ1-6; D remains ambiguous. The length of the CDR3 is 16 residues. Germline values: CDR1 SGHVS, CDR2 FNYEAQ. Between the trimmed V and J ends, which lost 1 base and 4 bases, there was a span of 11 bases.

This chain links TRBV10-3 with TRBJ2-2; the D gene is possibly TRBD1 (5 bases). With 0 bases removed from V and 0 bases from J, the gap between germline ends came to 17 bases. Germline values: CDR1 ENHRY, CDR2 SYGVKD. This CDR3 spans 19 amino acids. The CDR3 nucleotides read TGTGCCATCAGTGAGTCTGGGGCCAACGACAGAACGAACACCGGGGAGCTGTTTTTT. It translates to CAISESGANDRTNTGELFF.

V is TRBV4-3 and J is TRBJ1-2; D possibly corresponds to TRBD1 (5 bases). Trimming stripped 0 bases from V and 4 bases from J, with 18 bases between. CDR1 is LGHNA, CDR2 YSLEER, per germline. The CDR3 is 17 residues long. CDR3 sequence: CASSQDTPGGAGYGYTF. The CDR3, as DNA: TGCGCCAGCAGCCAAGACACCCCGGGAGGGGCTGGCTATGGCTACACCTTC.

V gene TRBV6-1 combines with J gene TRBJ2-2; TRBD2 agrees at 8 bases. Germline CDR1 and CDR2: MNHNS and SASEGT. The CDR3 spans 14 residues. V was pared by 1 base and J by 9 bases, with 4 bases of the junction left unmatched. The CDR3 is CASSEGTSRWELFF. The CDR3 DNA is TGTGCCAGCAGTGAAGGGACTAGCAGGTGGGAGCTGTTTTTT.

V is TRBV7-2 and J is TRBJ1-2; 7 positions agree with TRBD1. This CDR3 is built from 14 residues. Unmatched junction bases numbered 13, after V lost 7 bases and J lost 8 bases. Germline V gene sequence: CDR1 SGHTA, CDR2 FQGNSA. The DNA of the CDR3 is TGTGCCAGCACCGCGACAGGGAATAGTCTGGGCTACACCTTC. This codes for CASTATGNSLGYTF. Looking up the rest from reference TRBV7-2 and TRBJ1-2 gives the full variable domain: GAGVSQSPSNKVTEKGKDVELRCDPISGHTALYWYRQSLGQGLEFLIYFQGNSAPDKSGLPSDRFSAERTGGSVSTLTIQRTQQEDSAVYLCASTATGNSLGYTFGSGTRLTVV.

The chain joins TRBV5-4 to TRBJ2-7; D is perhaps TRBD2 (5 bases). This CDR3 has 16 residues. The V gene's germline CDR1 is SGHNT and CDR2 YYREEE (reference sequence). V gave up 0 bases and J gave up 0 bases, with 13 bases separating them. The CDR3 sequence: CASSLAPTGSSYEQYF. The DNA of the CDR3 is TGTGCCAGCAGCTTGGCCCCCACGGGGAGCTCCTACGAGCAGTACTTC.

This chain connects TRBV6-1 to TRBJ1-1; tentatively, D is TRBD1 (5 bases). V lost 3 bases, J lost 5 bases, and 19 bases lay in between. Per the germline V gene, CDR1 is MNHNS and CDR2 is SASEGT. The CDR3 length is 16 residues. The CDR3 reads CASSDPGVRGSTEAFF. CDR3 nucleotide sequence: TGTGCCAGCAGTGACCCGGGGGTACGCGGGTCAACTGAAGCTTTCTTT.

The CDR3 is CASRRGGYEQYF. CDR3 coding DNA: TGCGCCAGCAGGAGAGGGGGCTACGAGCAGTACTTC. V gene TRBV5-1 combines with J gene TRBJ2-7; D is perhaps TRBD1 (6 bases). CDR3 length: 12 residues. Germline values: CDR1 SGHRS, CDR2 YFSETQ. V lost 5 bases and J 3 bases, leaving 9 bases between the germline ends.

This chain uses TRBV13 with TRBJ2-7; TRBD1 matches 8 bases. Germline V CDR1 and CDR2: PRHDT, FYEKMQ (reference sequence). J was trimmed by 5 bases and V by 5 bases; bases with no gene match: 14. This CDR3 comprises 16 residues. CDR3 in amino acids: CASSDTQFRGPNEQYF. The CDR3 DNA reads as TGTGCCAGCAGCGACACGCAGTTCAGGGGGCCCAACGAGCAGTACTTC.

The rearrangement links TRBV4-3 to TRBJ2-5; D may be TRBD2 (6 bases). V was cut by 3 bases and J by 5 bases, with 19 bases left in between. The CDR3 consists of 16 residues. Germline V gene data show CDR1 as LGHNA and CDR2 as YSLEER. CDR3 region: CASSHSPGEPPETQYF. DNA of the CDR3: TGCGCCAGCAGCCACTCCCCGGGGGAGCCCCCGGAGACCCAGTACTTC.

The chain employs TRBV11-2 and TRBJ2-7; D ambiguous. The CDR3 has 16 residues. The germline V and J ends were trimmed by 0 bases and 6 bases, with 18 bases remaining between them. Per germline, CDR1 SGHAT and CDR2 FQNNGV. DNA of the CDR3: TGTGCCAGCAGCTTAGATAGTGTTGAGTTAGCTGGCGAGCAGTACTTC. It encodes CASSLDSVELAGEQYF.

The rearrangement uses TRBV5-1 and TRBJ2-3, with TRBD2 matching over 8 bases. V was pared by 4 bases and J by 3 bases, with 7 bases of the junction left unmatched. CDR3 size: 15 residues. Germline loops: CDR1 SGHRS, CDR2 YFSETQ. The CDR3 is CASSPPASGTDTQYF. DNA for the CDR3: TGCGCCAGCAGCCCACCGGCTAGCGGGACAGATACGCAGTATTTT.

The chain combines TRBV7-9 with TRBJ1-2, with TRBD1 matching over 7 bases. V lost 5 bases, J lost 4 bases, and 10 bases stayed unmatched. Germline V gene sequence: CDR1 SEHNR, CDR2 FQNEAQ (reference sequence). CDR3 size: 15 residues. CDR3 DNA: TGTGCCAGCAGCCCCGGGACAGCTTCAACCTATGGCTACACCTTC. It encodes CASSPGTASTYGYTF.

In its sample, this clone was seen once. This chain uses TRBV21-1 with TRBJ2-7. TRBV21-1 is listed as a pseudogene. The CDR3 has 14 residues. The CDR3 sequence: CASSLPTLSYEQYF. As DNA, the CDR3 is TGTGCCAGCAGCCTACCGACCCTCTCCTACGAGCAGTACTTC.